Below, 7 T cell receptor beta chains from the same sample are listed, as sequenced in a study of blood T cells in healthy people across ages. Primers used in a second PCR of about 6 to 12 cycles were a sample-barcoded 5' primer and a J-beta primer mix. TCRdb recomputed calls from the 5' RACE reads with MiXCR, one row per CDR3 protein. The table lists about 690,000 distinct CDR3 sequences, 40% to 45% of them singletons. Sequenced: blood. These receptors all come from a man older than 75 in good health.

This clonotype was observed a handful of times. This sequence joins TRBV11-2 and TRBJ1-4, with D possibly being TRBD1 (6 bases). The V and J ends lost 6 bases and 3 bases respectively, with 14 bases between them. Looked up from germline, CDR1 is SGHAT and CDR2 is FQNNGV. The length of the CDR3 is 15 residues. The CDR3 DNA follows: TGTGCCAGCAGTCCACAGGGTTTGCCTAATGAAAAACTGTTTTTT. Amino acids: CASSPQGLPNEKLFF.

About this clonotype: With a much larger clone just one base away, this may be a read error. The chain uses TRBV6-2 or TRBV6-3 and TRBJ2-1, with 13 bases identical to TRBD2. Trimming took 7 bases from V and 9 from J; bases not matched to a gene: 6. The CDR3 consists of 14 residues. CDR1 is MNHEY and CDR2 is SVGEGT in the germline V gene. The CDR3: CASTRTSGSCEQFF. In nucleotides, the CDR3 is TGTGCCAGCACCCGGACTAGCGGGAGTTGTGAGCAGTTCTTC.

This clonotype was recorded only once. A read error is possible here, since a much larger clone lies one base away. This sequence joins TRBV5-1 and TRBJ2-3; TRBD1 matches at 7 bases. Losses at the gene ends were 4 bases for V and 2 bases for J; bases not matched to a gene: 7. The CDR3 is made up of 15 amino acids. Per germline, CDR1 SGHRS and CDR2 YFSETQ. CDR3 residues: CASSIGTVYTDTQYF. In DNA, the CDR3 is TGCGCCAGCAGCATCGGGACAGTTTACACAGATACGCAGTATTTT.

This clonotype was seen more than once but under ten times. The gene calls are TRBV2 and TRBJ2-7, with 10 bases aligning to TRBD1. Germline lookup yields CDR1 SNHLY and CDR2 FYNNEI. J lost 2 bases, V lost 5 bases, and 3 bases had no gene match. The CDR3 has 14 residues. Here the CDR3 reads CASSRQGAAYEQYF. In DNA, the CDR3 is TGTGCCAGCAGTCGACAGGGGGCCGCCTACGAGCAGTACTTC.

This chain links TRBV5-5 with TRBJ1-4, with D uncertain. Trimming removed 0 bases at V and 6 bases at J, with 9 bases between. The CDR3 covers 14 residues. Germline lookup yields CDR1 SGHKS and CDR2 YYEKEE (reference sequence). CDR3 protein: CASSLAGLHEKLFF. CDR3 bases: TGTGCCAGCAGCTTGGCGGGGTTGCATGAAAAACTGTTTTTT.

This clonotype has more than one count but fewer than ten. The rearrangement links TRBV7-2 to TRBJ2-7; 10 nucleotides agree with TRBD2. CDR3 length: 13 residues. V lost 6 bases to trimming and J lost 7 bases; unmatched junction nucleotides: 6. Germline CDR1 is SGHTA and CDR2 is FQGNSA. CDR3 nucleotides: TGTGCCAGCAGTCAATCTAGCGGGGGTGAGCAGTACTTC. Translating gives CASSQSSGGEQYF.

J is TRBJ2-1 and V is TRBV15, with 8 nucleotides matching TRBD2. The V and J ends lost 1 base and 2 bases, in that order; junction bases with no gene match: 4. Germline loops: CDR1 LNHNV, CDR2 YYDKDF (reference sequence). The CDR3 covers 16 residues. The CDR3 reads CATSRAGGEPYNEQFF. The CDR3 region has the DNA TGTGCCACCAGCAGAGCCGGGGGGGAGCCCTACAATGAGCAGTTCTTC. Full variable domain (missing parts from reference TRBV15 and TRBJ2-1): DAMVIQNPRYQVTQFGKPVTLSCSQTLNHNVMYWYQQKSSQAPKLLFHYYDKDFNNEADTPDNFQSRRPNTSFCFLDIRSPGLGDTAMYLCATSRAGGEPYNEQFFGPGTRLTVL.